A selection of T cell receptor beta chains follows, all from one sample in a study of T cells in Graves' hyperthyroidism and ophthalmopathy. TCRdb re-analysed the multiplex PCR reads in MiXCR, keeping a single row per CDR3 protein. The sample lists roughly 520,000 distinct CDR3 sequences, around 22% occurring once. Sequencing was performed on blood. Receptors originate from a young woman with Graves' ophthalmopathy. Both conserved end residues are part of each CDR3. A D gene is named only where the DNA matches it firmly. Only part of the rows carry a size: once, few, many, or a class if the clone is expanded.

TRBJ1-2,-,-,TRBV19,TGTGCCAGCAAAGAGACCGGGACAATAGCTAACTATGGCTACACCTTC,CASKETGTIANYGYTF
TRBJ1-5,TRBD1,-,TRBV27,TGTGCCAGCAGTCGCCAGGGGGGGGATCAGCCCCAGCATTTT,CASSRQGGDQPQHF
TRBJ2-7,-,-,TRBV11-2,TGTGCCAGCAGCTTAGAAGGCCAGGTTGCCTACGAGCAGTACTTC,CASSLEGQVAYEQYF
TRBJ1-1,TRBD1,-,TRBV28,TGTGCCAGCAGTTACCGGGACAGCCTCATGAACACTGAAGCTTTCTTT,CASSYRDSLMNTEAFF
TRBJ1-5,TRBD1,many,TRBV19,TGTGCCAGTAGTGCACGACAGGGAAGGTGGAATCAGCCCCAGCATTTT,CASSARQGRWNQPQHF
TRBJ1-1,TRBD1,many,TRBV5-1,TGCGCCAGCACCCGGACAGGGGAGAGCGAGACTGAAGCTTTCTTT,CASTRTGESETEAFF
TRBJ1-1,-,many,TRBV11-2,TGTGCCAGCACCACGGGACCGACTGAAGCTTTCTTT,CASTTGPTEAFF
TRBJ2-7,TRBD1,once,TRBV28,TGTGCCAGCAGTTCCCTTGGGGGTACAGGGGGATCCTACGAGCAGTACTTC,CASSSLGGTGGSYEQYF
TRBJ1-1,TRBD1,few,TRBV6-1,TGTGCCAGCAAGGATCCCGGGACAGTGAACACTGAAGCTTTCTTT,CASKDPGTVNTEAFF
TRBJ1-2,-,many,TRBV2,TGTGCCAGCAGGGAGAACAGCTATGGCTACACCTTC,CASRENSYGYTF
TRBJ2-5,-,many,TRBV6-1,TGTGCCAGCAGTGAAGGTCGGCCCAAAGAGACCCAGTACTTC,CASSEGRPKETQYF
TRBJ2-7,TRBD2,many,TRBV7-2,TGTGCCAGCAGCCCCGGGGGGGCGTTCGACTACGAGCAGTACTTC,CASSPGGAFDYEQYF
TRBJ1-2,-,many,TRBV29-1,TGCAGCGTCGGGGTCAGCACGAGCGACTATGGCTACACCTTC,CSVGVSTSDYGYTF
TRBJ1-2,TRBD1,many,TRBV24-1,TGTGCCACCAGTGACCCCGGGACAGGGAGCCATGGCTACACCTTC,CATSDPGTGSHGYTF
TRBJ1-2,TRBD1,many,TRBV28,TGTGCCAGCAGGCGACAGGGAACTCACTATGGCTACACCTTC,CASRRQGTHYGYTF
TRBJ1-1,-,many,TRBV20-1,TGCAGTGCTACAGAGGAGCTGAACACTGAAGCTTTCTTT,CSATEELNTEAFF
TRBJ1-5,-,many,TRBV28,TGTGCCAGCAGTTTTTGGAGGGGGGATCAGCCCCAGCATTTT,CASSFWRGDQPQHF
TRBJ1-1,-,-,TRBV29-1,TGCAGCGTTGAATCCCTAACAGCGCTGGACACTGAAGCTTTCTTT,CSVESLTALDTEAFF
TRBJ1-1,-,many,TRBV28,TGTGCCAGTGGCTTGAACACTGAAGCTTTCTTT,CASGLNTEAFF
TRBJ2-7,TRBD2,many,TRBV20-1,TGCAGTGCTCCTACTCTAGCGGGGGGGCCCTACGAGCAGTACTTC,CSAPTLAGGPYEQYF
TRBJ2-5,-,many,TRBV7-2,TGTGCCAGCAGCTTATTCGCGGGGGCGGGGGAGACCCAGTACTTC,CASSLFAGAGETQYF
TRBJ1-2,-,many,TRBV7-9,TGTGCCAGCAGCCCACAAAGAAACTATGGCTACACCTTC,CASSPQRNYGYTF
TRBJ1-1,-,many,TRBV29-1,TGCAGCGCCGGACAGCGGAACACTGAAGCTTTCTTT,CSAGQRNTEAFF
TRBJ1-2,-,few,TRBV11-2,TGTGCCAGCAGCTTAGGAACAGCGTTCTATGGCTACACCTTC,CASSLGTAFYGYTF
TRBJ2-7,-,many,TRBV6-5,TGTGCCAGCAGTTACTTACAGGGCTCCTACGAGCAGTACTTC,CASSYLQGSYEQYF
TRBJ1-6,-,-,TRBV5-1,TGCGCCAGCAGGCATCGAATTTATAATTCACCCCTCCACTTT,CASRHRIYNSPLHF
TRBJ2-5,-,-,TRBV12-3/TRBV12-4,TGTGCCAGCAGTCCTGGGATAGGGGCAGAGACCCAGTACTTC,CASSPGIGAETQYF
TRBJ1-2,-,many,TRBV29-1,TGCAGCGACGTAGGGTCCGACTATGGCTACACCTTC,CSDVGSDYGYTF
TRBJ1-3,-,-,TRBV4-2,TGTGCCAGCAGCCAGCAGCTTGGGAGGGTGCGCTCTGGAAACACCATATATTTT,CASSQQLGRVRSGNTIYF
TRBJ2-2,TRBD2,many,TRBV7-1,TGTGCCAGCAGCTCACCCCGCGGCGGGGGGATCCAAGAATCGAACACCGGGGAGCTGTTTTTT,CASSSPRGGGIQESNTGELFF
TRBJ1-5,TRBD1,-,TRBV27,TGTGCCAGCAGTTATTACAGGGGAGGAAATCAGCCCCAGCATTTT,CASSYYRGGNQPQHF
TRBJ2-7,-,-,TRBV6-1,TGTGCCAGCAGTGTTAGGGTCTCGGGTTACGAGCAGTACTTC,CASSVRVSGYEQYF
TRBJ1-5,TRBD1,few,TRBV20-1,TGCAGTGCCACACGACAGGGATCGGGCAATCAGCCCCAGCATTTT,CSATRQGSGNQPQHF
TRBJ2-7,TRBD1,many,TRBV5-1,TGCGCCAGCAGCCAGGGACAGGGGACCTACGAGCAGTACTTC,CASSQGQGTYEQYF
TRBJ2-7,TRBD2,many,TRBV6-5,TGTGCCAGCAGCCTAGGGACTAGCGGGGACCACGAGCAGTACTTC,CASSLGTSGDHEQYF
TRBJ2-2,TRBD2,many,TRBV6-2/TRBV6-3,TGTGCCAGCAGTTACCTTATGACTAGCGGGGGGCCCGGTACCGGGGAGCTGTTTTTT,CASSYLMTSGGPGTGELFF
TRBJ2-3,-,many,TRBV7-2,TGTGCCAGCGAGTTGGTCGGCACAGATACGCAGTATTTT,CASELVGTDTQYF
TRBJ2-7,-,-,TRBV7-9,TGTGCCAGCAGCCCCCCCCGAGGGGACTACGAGCAGTACTTC,CASSPPRGDYEQYF
TRBJ1-2,TRBD1,many,TRBV28,TGTGCCAGCAGTTTAGACCGGGGACAGAGCTATGGCTACACCTTC,CASSLDRGQSYGYTF
TRBJ1-1,-,few,TRBV2,TGTGCCGACCGTTTCGGACGGTCGAACACTGAAGCTTTCTTT,CADRFGRSNTEAFF
TRBJ2-5,-,many,TRBV15,TGTGCCACCAGCAGAGTGGCCGGGGTGGAAGAGACCCAGTACTTC,CATSRVAGVEETQYF
TRBJ1-5,-,many,TRBV4-1,TGCGCCAGCAGTGGGGCCCCGTATAGCAATCAGCCCCAGCATTTT,CASSGAPYSNQPQHF
TRBJ2-5,TRBD1,many,TRBV2,TGTGCCAGCAGTGTAGAAGGGACAGTAGTTTTGACCCAGCACTTC,CASSVEGTVVLTQHF
TRBJ1-1,TRBD1,many,TRBV28,TGTGCCAGCAGTTGGTGGACAGGCAGAACTGAAGCTTTCTTT,CASSWWTGRTEAFF
TRBJ1-1,TRBD1,many,TRBV11-2,TGTGCCAGCAGCCTCGCCGACAGGGGCTTGAACACTGAAGCTTTCTTT,CASSLADRGLNTEAFF
TRBJ1-2,TRBD1,few,TRBV2,TGTGCCAGCAGCGAACAGGGGAATAATGGCTACACCTTC,CASSEQGNNGYTF
TRBJ1-1,-,many,TRBV9,TGTGCCAGCAGCGTAGAGGGGGGCGGGAACACTGAAGCTTTCTTT,CASSVEGGGNTEAFF
TRBJ1-5,-,-,TRBV20-1,TGCAGTGCTAGAGATTGGGTCAGCCTACAGCATTTT,CSARDWVSLQHF
TRBJ1-6,-,-,TRBV28,TGTGCCAGCAGTTTGACAGGCTACTCCTATAATTCACCCCTCCACTTT,CASSLTGYSYNSPLHF
TRBJ2-7,-,many,TRBV6-1,TGTGCCAGCAGGGTGCAGGGATACGAGCAGTACTTC,CASRVQGYEQYF
TRBJ2-5,-,many,TRBV9,TGTGCCAGCAGCGTAGGACTGTACCAAGAGACCCAGTACTTC,CASSVGLYQETQYF